This T cell receptor (beta chain) was identified in a study of blood T cells in healthy people across ages. Study information: About one barcoded beta molecule per two T cells was the capture yield of template switching. Whole-study findings and limits: Diversity of TCR beta per million T cells declined in a roughly linear way with age. Leaving the PBMCs unsorted stopped any conclusive comparison of naive versus antigen-experienced cells.

Per germline, CDR1 MNHNY and CDR2 SVGAGI (reference sequence). The CDR3 has 16 amino acids. The V gene lost 4 bases and the J gene lost 5 bases, with 21 bases spanning the gap. Primed by a sample-barcoded 5' primer and a J-beta primer mix, a second PCR proceeded for roughly 7 to 11 cycles. Carrying 12 random nucleotides, a template-switch adaptor labeled each individual cDNA molecule. TCRdb called the 5' RACE reads again in MiXCR, with one record for every CDR3 protein. The table lists roughly 800,000 distinct CDR3 sequences, more than 45% of them singletons. This clonotype was seen only a few times. The target antigen is unknown.

This sequence was found in a man in his thirties or forties in good health. The chain employs TRBV6-6 and TRBJ2-7, with D maybe TRBD2 (5 bases). Sequencing input: blood. The CDR3 spells CASSWASELVSHEQYF. The CDR3 DNA is TGTGCCAGCAGTTGGGCCTCGGAACTAGTCAGCCACGAGCAGTACTTC.